The source of this T cell receptor beta chain is a study of T cell changes during pregnancy in multiple sclerosis. With 3 bases clipped from V and 10 bases from J, the junction kept 6 bases outside the gene matches. Germline values: CDR1 SGHTA, CDR2 FQGTGA. The CDR3 is 14 amino acids. Repertoires were generated with immunoSEQ multiplex PCR, while TCRdb's copy carries only in-frame clones and drops some. In the table there are roughly 42,000 clones, roughly nine tenths of which are singletons. The sequence was collected from a female donor with multiple sclerosis, enrolled in a pregnancy study. V is TRBV7-3 and J is TRBJ1-6, with 7 bases aligning to TRBD1. The sample in question was CD4+ T cells from peripheral blood mononuclear cells, obtained before pregnancy. CDR3 loop: CASSFRTGGSPLHF. As DNA, the CDR3 is TGTGCCAGCAGCTTCCGGACAGGCGGCTCACCCCTCCACTTT.